This entry lists 5 T cell receptor beta chains sequenced from one sample in a study of low-dose radiotherapy and immunotherapy resistance in tumors (dated by TCRdb to between 2020 and 2023). First-strand cDNA was synthesized with Superscript III and a set of TRAV- and TRBV-specific primers, covering both TCRalpha and TCRbeta chains. TCRs were amplified with Phusion for 20 to 25 PCR cycles, with a constant-region primer paired with the adapter attached to the V primers. In TCRdb, the public reads were trimmed at Q25 with fastp and aligned with MiXCR, with productive beta chains retained. Each entry is one CDR3 protein sequence, shown with its most common DNA and genes. The sample table lists 10,000 to 15,000 distinct CDR3 sequences, roughly 66% of them with a count of one. The top ten clonotypes cover 7.5% to 9% of the sample. All receptors derive from a human donor with advanced metastatic prostate, ovarian, gallbladder or colorectal cancer (not recorded which). This table probably holds off-target reads from a library built for another chain.

The V gene is TRBV28, the J gene TRBJ1-5, with 10 bases fitting TRBD1. V was clipped by 2 bases and J by 6 bases; unmatched bases: 13. In germline, CDR1 is MDHEN, CDR2 SYDVKM. This CDR3 is built from 18 residues. This CDR3 reads CASSLNIWGTGDSQPQHF. The DNA for the CDR3 is TGTGCCAGCAGTTTAAACATTTGGGGGACAGGGGATTCTCAGCCCCAGCATTTT.

The chain couples TRBV6-8 to TRBJ2-7, with TRBD2 matching over 8 bases. Germline CDR1 and CDR2: MNHGY and SAAAGT. This CDR3 is built from 15 residues. The J segment lost 2 bases and the V segment lost 4 bases, leaving 7 bases of the junction unmatched. CDR3 nucleotide sequence: TGTGCCAGCAGTTCCCCGGGGGGGAAGGCCTACGAGCAGTACTTC. Protein product: CASSSPGGKAYEQYF.

The chain links TRBV3-1 to TRBJ2-7; 14 nucleotides match TRBD2. The CDR3 has 15 residues. V lost 4 bases and J lost 2; bases outside the gene matches: 1. Germline V CDR1 and CDR2: LGHDT, YNNKEL (reference sequence). The CDR3 nucleotides are TGTGCCAGCAGCCCGACTAGCGGGAGGGCCTACGAGCAGTACTTC. Encoded protein: CASSPTSGRAYEQYF.

This chain connects TRBV7-2 to TRBJ2-7; D may be TRBD1 (5 bases). The CDR3 extends over 14 amino acids. CDR1 and CDR2 (germline): SGHTA, FQGNSA. V gave up 5 bases and J gave up 1 base, with 12 bases separating them. The CDR3 loop is CASSIQGLSYEQYF. DNA of the CDR3: TGTGCCAGCAGCATTCAGGGTTTATCCTACGAGCAGTACTTC.

V usage is TRBV18 and J usage is TRBJ2-7, with D unclear. Deletions cut 2 bases from V and 6 bases from J, with 11 bases between. Germline-derived CDR1 and CDR2 are KGHSH and LQKENI. The CDR3 length is 13 residues. CDR3 amino acids: CASSPVPRAEQYF. As DNA, the CDR3 is TGTGCCAGCTCACCAGTCCCGCGAGCCGAGCAGTACTTC. The full variable domain, in which reference TRBV18 and TRBJ2-7 provide the parts outside the CDR3, is NAGVMQNPRHLVRRRGQEARLRCSPMKGHSHVYWYRQLPEEGLKFMVYLQKENIIDESGMPKERFSAEFPKEGPSILRIQQVVRGDSAAYFCASSPVPRAEQYFGPGTRLTVT.